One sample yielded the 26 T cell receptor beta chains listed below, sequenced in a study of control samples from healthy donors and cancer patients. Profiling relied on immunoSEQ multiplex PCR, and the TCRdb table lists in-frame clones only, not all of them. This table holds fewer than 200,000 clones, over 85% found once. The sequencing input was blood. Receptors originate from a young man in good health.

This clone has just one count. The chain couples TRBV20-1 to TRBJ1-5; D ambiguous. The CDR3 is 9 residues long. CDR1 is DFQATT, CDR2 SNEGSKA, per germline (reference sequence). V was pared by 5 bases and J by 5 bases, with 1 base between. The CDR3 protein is CSAYQPQHF. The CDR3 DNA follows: TGCAGTGCTTATCAGCCCCAGCATTTT.

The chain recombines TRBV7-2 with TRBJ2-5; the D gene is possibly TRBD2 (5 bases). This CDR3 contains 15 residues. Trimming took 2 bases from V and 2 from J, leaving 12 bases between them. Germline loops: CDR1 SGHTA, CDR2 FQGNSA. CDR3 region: CASSLFSGLQETQYF. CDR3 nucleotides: TGTGCCAGCAGCTTATTCAGCGGACTGCAAGAGACCCAGTACTTC.

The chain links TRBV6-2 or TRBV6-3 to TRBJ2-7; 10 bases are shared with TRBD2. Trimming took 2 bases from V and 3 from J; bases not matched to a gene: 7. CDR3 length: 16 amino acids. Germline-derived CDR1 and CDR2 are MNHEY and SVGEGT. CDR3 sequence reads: CASSYLAPSGGYEQYF. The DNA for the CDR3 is TGTGCCAGCAGTTACCTGGCGCCTAGCGGGGGCTACGAGCAGTACTTC.

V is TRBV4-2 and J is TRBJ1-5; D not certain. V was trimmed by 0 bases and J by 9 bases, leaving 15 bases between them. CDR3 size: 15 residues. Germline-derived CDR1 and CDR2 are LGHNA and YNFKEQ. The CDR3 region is CASSQDQTGVGPQHF. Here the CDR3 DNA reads TGTGCCAGCAGCCAAGATCAGACGGGAGTAGGGCCCCAGCATTTT.

CDR3 region: CASSPLTEYYGYTF. The CDR3 nucleotides are TGTGCCAGTAGCCCTTTGACAGAGTATTATGGCTACACCTTC. The chain couples TRBV19 to TRBJ1-2; D might be TRBD1 (5 bases). The germline CDR1 and CDR2 sequences are LNHDA and SQIVND (reference sequence). The CDR3 extends over 14 amino acids. Between the trimmed V and J ends, which lost 6 bases and 5 bases, there was a span of 16 bases.

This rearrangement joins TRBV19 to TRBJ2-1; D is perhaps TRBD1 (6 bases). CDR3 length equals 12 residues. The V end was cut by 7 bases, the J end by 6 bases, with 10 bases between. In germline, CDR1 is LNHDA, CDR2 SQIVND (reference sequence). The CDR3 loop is CASTLGGNEQFF. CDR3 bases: TGTGCCAGTACCTTAGGGGGCAATGAGCAGTTCTTC.

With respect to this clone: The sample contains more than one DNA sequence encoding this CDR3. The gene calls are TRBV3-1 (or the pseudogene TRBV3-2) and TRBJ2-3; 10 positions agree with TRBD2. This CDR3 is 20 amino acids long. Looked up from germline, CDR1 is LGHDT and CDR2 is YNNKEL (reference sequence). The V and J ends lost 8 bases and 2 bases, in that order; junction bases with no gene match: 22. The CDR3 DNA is TGTGCCAGCTCGGGACTAAAAGGGGCTCAGCGGGGGGGTAACACAGATACGCAGTATTTT. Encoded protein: CASSGLKGAQRGGNTDTQYF.

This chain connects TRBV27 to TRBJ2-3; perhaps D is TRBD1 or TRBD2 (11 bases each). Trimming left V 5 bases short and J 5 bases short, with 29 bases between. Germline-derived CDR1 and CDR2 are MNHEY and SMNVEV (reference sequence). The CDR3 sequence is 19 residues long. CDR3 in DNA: TGTGCCAGCAGTAGGACAGGGGGCGCACTAGCGGGAGTCGGAGATACGCAGTATTTT. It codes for CASSRTGGALAGVGDTQYF.

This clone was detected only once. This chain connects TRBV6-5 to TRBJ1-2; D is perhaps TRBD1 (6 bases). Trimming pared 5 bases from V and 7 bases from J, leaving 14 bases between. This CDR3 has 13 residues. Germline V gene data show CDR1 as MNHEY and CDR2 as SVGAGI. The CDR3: CASSPSGVSGYTF. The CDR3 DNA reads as TGTGCCAGCAGTCCCTCAGGGGTATCTGGCTACACCTTC.

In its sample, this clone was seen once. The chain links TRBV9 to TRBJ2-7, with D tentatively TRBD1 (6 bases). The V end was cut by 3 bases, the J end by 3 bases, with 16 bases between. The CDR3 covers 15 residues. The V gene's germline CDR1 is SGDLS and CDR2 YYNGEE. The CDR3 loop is CASSATGTLLYEQYF. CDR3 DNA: TGTGCCAGCAGCGCAACCGGGACATTACTCTACGAGCAGTACTTC.

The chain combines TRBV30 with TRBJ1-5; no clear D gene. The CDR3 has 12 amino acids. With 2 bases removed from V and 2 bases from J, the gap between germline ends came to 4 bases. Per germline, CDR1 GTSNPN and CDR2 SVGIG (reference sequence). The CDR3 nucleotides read TGTGCCTGGAGTAAACGCAATCAGCCCCAGCATTTT. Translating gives CAWSKRNQPQHF. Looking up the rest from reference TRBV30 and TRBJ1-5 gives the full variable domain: SQTIHQWPATLVQPVGSPLSLECTVEGTSNPNLYWYRQAAGRGLQLLFYSVGIGQISSEVPQNLSASRPQDRQFILSSKKLLLSDSGFYLCAWSKRNQPQHFGDGTRLSIL.

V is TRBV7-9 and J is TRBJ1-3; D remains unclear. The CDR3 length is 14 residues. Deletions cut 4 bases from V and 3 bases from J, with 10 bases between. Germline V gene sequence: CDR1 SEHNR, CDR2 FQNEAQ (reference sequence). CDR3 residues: CASSSQSVGNTIYF. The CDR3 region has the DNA TGTGCCAGCAGCTCCCAGTCGGTTGGAAACACCATATATTTT.

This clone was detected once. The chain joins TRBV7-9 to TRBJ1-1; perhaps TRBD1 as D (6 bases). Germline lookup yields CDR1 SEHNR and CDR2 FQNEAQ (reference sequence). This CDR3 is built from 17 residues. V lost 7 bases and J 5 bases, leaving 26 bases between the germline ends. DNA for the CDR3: TGTGCCAGCAATTATTACGGGGGGGCGGGGTTAAGTACTGAAGCTTTCTTT. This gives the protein CASNYYGGAGLSTEAFF.

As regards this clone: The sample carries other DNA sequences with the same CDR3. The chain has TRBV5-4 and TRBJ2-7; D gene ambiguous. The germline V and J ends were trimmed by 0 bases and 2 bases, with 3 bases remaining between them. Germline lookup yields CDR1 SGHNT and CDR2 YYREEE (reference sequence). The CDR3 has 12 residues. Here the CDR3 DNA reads TGTGCCAGCAGCTTGGGGACCTACGAGCAGTACTTC. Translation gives CASSLGTYEQYF.

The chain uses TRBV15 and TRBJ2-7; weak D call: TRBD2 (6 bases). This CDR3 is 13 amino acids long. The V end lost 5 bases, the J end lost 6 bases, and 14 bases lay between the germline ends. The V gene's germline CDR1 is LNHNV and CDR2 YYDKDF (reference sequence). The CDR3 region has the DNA TGTGCCACCAGCGAGGGACTTCTGGGCGAGCAGTACTTC. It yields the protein CATSEGLLGEQYF.

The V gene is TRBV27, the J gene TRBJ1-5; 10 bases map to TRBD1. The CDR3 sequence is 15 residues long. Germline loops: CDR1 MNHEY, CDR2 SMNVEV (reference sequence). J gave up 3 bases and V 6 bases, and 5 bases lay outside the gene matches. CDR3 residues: CASREDRGDNQPQHF. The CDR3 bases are TGTGCCAGCAGAGAGGACAGGGGGGACAATCAGCCCCAGCATTTT.

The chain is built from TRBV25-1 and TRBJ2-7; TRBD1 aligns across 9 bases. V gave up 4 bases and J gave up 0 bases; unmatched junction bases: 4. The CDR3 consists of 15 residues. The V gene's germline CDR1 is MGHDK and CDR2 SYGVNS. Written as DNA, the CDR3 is TGTGCCAGCAGTGGGGGGACAGGGCTCTCCTACGAGCAGTACTTC. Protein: CASSGGTGLSYEQYF.

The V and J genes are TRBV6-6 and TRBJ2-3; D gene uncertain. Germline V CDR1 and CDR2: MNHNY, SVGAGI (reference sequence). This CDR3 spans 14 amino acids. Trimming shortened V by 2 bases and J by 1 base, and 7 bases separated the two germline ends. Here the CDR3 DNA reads TGTGCCAGCAGTTACGATTCTCGCACAGATACGCAGTATTTT. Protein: CASSYDSRTDTQYF.

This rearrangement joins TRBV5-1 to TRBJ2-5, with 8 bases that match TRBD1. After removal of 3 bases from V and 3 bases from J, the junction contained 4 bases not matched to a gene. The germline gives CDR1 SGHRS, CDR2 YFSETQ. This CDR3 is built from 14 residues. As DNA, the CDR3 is TGCGCCAGCAGCTATCGGGACAGGAAAGAGACCCAGTACTTC. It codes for CASSYRDRKETQYF.

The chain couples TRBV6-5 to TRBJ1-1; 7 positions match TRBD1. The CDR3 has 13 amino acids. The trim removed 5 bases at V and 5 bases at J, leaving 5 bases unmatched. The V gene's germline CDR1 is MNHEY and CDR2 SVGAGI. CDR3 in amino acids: CASSTRQGTEAFF. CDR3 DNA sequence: TGTGCCAGCAGTACAAGACAGGGAACTGAAGCTTTCTTT.

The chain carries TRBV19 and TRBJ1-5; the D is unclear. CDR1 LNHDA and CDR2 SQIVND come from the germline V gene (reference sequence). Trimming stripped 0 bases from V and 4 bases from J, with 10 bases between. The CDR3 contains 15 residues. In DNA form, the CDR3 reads TGTGCCAGTAGTATAGAGGGCATGAGGAATCAGCCCCAGCATTTT. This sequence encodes CASSIEGMRNQPQHF.

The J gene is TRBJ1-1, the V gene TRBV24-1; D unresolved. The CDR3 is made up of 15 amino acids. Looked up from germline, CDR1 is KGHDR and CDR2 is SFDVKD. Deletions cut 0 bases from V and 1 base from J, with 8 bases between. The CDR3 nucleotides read TGTGCCACCAGTGATTTGCAACCCAGGAACACTGAAGCTTTCTTT. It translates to CATSDLQPRNTEAFF.

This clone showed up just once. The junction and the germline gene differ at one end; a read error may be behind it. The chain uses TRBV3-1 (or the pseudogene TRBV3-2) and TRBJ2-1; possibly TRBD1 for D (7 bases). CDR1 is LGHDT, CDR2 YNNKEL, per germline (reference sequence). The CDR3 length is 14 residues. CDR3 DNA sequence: TGTGCCAGCAGTCAAGGAGGGAGACAGGGCGAGCAGTTCTTC. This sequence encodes CASSQGGRQGEQFF.

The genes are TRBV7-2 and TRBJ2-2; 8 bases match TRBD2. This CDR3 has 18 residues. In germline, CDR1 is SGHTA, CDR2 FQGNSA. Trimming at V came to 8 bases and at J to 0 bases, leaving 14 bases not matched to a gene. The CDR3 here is CASLIIIGGGANTGELFF. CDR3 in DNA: TGTGCCAGCTTGATTATTATCGGGGGGGGTGCGAACACCGGGGAGCTGTTTTTT.

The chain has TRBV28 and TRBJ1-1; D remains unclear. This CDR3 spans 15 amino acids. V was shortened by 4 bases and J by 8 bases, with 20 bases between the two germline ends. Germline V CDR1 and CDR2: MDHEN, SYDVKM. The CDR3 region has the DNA TGTGCCAGCAGTTCGAGCTCCGGGAACCCGATAGAAGCTTTCTTT. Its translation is CASSSSSGNPIEAFF.

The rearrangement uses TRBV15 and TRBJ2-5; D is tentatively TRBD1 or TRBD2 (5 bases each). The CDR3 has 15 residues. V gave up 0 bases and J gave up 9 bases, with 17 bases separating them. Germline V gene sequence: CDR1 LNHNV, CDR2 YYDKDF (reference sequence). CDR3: CATSRDPWGSRAQYF. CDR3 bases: TGTGCCACCAGCAGAGATCCGTGGGGGTCCAGGGCCCAGTACTTC.